The 15 T cell receptor beta chains below all came from one sample that was sequenced in a study of T cell changes during pregnancy in multiple sclerosis (dated by TCRdb to about 2019). To prepare the library, the immunoSEQ multiplex PCR assay was applied. This immuneACCESS table, as held by TCRdb, lists in-frame sequences with V and J called but not all clones. Of the missing ones, under half trace to an unresolved V gene in checked studies; the others have no known cause. A total of 30,000 or so clones appear in this sample, 91% of them only once. Clones ranked in the top ten supply about 3.7% of the sample. The sample in question was CD8+ T cells from peripheral blood mononuclear cells, obtained in the second trimester of pregnancy. These receptors came from a female donor in good health, enrolled as a control in a pregnancy study.

V usage is TRBV7-9 and J usage is TRBJ2-7; no reliable D call. V shed 0 bases and J shed 4 bases, with 10 bases lying between them. CDR1 is SEHNR, CDR2 FQNEAQ, per germline (reference sequence). The CDR3 is made up of 14 amino acids. In nucleotides, the CDR3 is TGTGCCAGCAGCTTAGCGGGCAGACGGTACGAGCAGTACTTC. This sequence encodes CASSLAGRRYEQYF.

The rearrangement joins TRBV15 to TRBJ2-4; D call uncertain. Trimming pared 8 bases from V and 1 base from J, leaving 12 bases between. CDR1 is LNHNV, CDR2 YYDKDF, per germline (reference sequence). The CDR3 has 14 amino acids. The CDR3 region has the DNA TGTGCCACCGGTATGGAGCCGGCCAAAAACATTCAGTACTTC. This encodes CATGMEPAKNIQYF.

V usage is TRBV2 and J usage is TRBJ2-2; no clear D gene. The germline V gene has CDR1 SNHLY and CDR2 FYNNEI. CDR3 length: 15 residues. The V gene lost 8 bases and the J gene lost 0 bases, with 13 bases spanning the gap. CDR3 protein: CASLGLKTNTGELFF. The CDR3 nucleotides are TGTGCCAGCCTGGGCCTCAAGACGAACACCGGGGAGCTGTTTTTT.

The CDR3 sequence: CASSQTSGEYNEQFF. CDR3 nucleotides: TGCGCCAGCAGCCAGACTAGCGGGGAGTACAATGAGCAGTTCTTC. V is TRBV5-1 and J is TRBJ2-1, with 11 bases aligning to TRBD2. This CDR3 is 15 amino acids long. Germline V gene lookup returns CDR1 SGHRS and CDR2 YFSETQ. Trimming cost V 4 bases and J 4 bases; bases outside gene matches: 4.

This rearrangement joins TRBV1 to TRBJ1-2; whether TRBD1, the table's D call, matches the DNA was not checked. TRBV1 is termed a pseudogene. This CDR3 has 13 residues. In nucleotides, the CDR3 is TGCACCAGCAGCCCCCGACAGGGTACAGGCTACACCTTC. This sequence encodes CTSSPRQGTGYTF.

The chain recombines TRBV7-6 with TRBJ2-7, with TRBD1 matching 7 bases. V gave up 1 base and J gave up 2 bases; unmatched junction bases: 5. CDR3 length equals 15 residues. Germline V gene lookup returns CDR1 SGHVS and CDR2 FNYEAQ. Here the CDR3 DNA reads TGTGCCAGCAGCTTAGGTCCTACAGGGGCCTACGAGCAGTACTTC. Its translation: CASSLGPTGAYEQYF.

This clone was picked up one time. V gene TRBV19 combines with J gene TRBJ1-1; TRBD1 matches at 7 bases. Trimming took 6 bases from V and 4 from J; bases not matched to a gene: 8. The CDR3 has 14 residues. Germline-derived CDR1 and CDR2 are LNHDA and SQIVND (reference sequence). CDR3 residues: CASRLSGGFTEAFF. CDR3 sequence (DNA): TGTGCCAGTAGACTCTCAGGGGGGTTCACTGAAGCTTTCTTT.

The chain is built from TRBV7-2 and TRBJ2-1; D gene uncertain. The CDR3 covers 12 residues. Per the germline V gene, CDR1 is SGHTA and CDR2 is FQGNSA. The V and J ends lost 5 bases and 10 bases respectively, with 12 bases between them. The CDR3 reads CASSQTPGEQFF. The CDR3, as DNA: TGTGCCAGCAGCCAAACGCCAGGAGAGCAGTTCTTC.

The V call is TRBV4-2, the J call TRBJ1-2; 10 positions match TRBD1. The germline V gene encodes CDR1 LGHNA and CDR2 YNFKEQ. CDR3 length: 17 amino acids. V was pared by 1 base and J by 3 bases, with 8 bases of the junction left unmatched. This chain's CDR3 is CASSQAPGQGKYYGYTF. The CDR3 DNA is TGTGCCAGCAGCCAAGCACCGGGACAGGGGAAATACTATGGCTACACCTTC.

About this clone itself: An end of the junction differs from the germline gene, which may be a read error. V usage is TRBV7-7 and J usage is TRBJ2-3, with 12 positions matching TRBD2. The CDR3 has 15 residues. Germline V gene lookup returns CDR1 SSHAT and CDR2 FNYEAQ (reference sequence). CDR3 region: CASSSSGGAVDTQYF. In DNA form, the CDR3 reads TGTGCTAGCAGCTCTAGCGGGGGGGCTGTAGATACGCAGTATTTT.

The V and J genes are TRBV15 and TRBJ2-3; 7 bases match TRBD2. J lost 9 bases, V lost 5 bases, and 5 bases had no gene match. The germline CDR1 and CDR2 sequences are LNHNV and YYDKDF (reference sequence). The CDR3 spans 12 residues. The CDR3 spells CATSGGERTQYF. The CDR3 region has the DNA TGTGCCACCAGCGGGGGGGAACGGACGCAGTATTTT.

The rearrangement joins TRBV4-2 to TRBJ2-5; 14 bases agree with TRBD2. CDR3 length: 16 residues. The trim removed 0 bases at V and 4 bases at J, leaving 1 base unmatched. Germline CDR1 and CDR2: LGHNA and YNFKEQ. The CDR3 DNA reads as TGTGCCAGCAGCCAAGATGGGACTAGCGGGGGAGAGACCCAGTACTTC. Its translation is CASSQDGTSGGETQYF.

The count of this clone is one. The germline gene is not matched at one end of the junction; a read error may be the cause. The chain combines TRBV15 with TRBJ1-3; maybe TRBD1 (5 bases). This CDR3 has 12 residues. Germline V gene data show CDR1 as LNHNV and CDR2 as YYDKDF (reference sequence). The CDR3 is CATSRDTQVRFF. CDR3 bases: TGTGCCACCAGCAGAGATACACAGGTCCGATTTTTT.

The gene calls are TRBV12-2 and TRBJ1-2; TRBD1, the table's D call, was not compared with the DNA. TRBV12-2 is tagged as a pseudogene. This CDR3 comprises 18 residues. CDR3 sequence (DNA): TGTGCAAGTCGCTTAGAAATCAGGGGGTTAAGGCTAGGCTATGGCTACACCTTC. Its translation is CASRLEIRGLRLGYGYTF.

The rearrangement links TRBV7-9 to TRBJ2-5; 7 bases map to TRBD1. The CDR3 totals 14 residues. Losses at the gene ends were 4 bases for V and 5 bases for J; bases not matched to a gene: 7. Germline CDR1 is SEHNR and CDR2 is FQNEAQ (reference sequence). The CDR3 DNA reads TGTGCCAGCAGCTACAGGGGTATGAGGGAGACCCAGTACTTC. Its protein is CASSYRGMRETQYF.